Listed below are T cell receptor beta chains from one sample, sequenced in a study of OX40 agonist ivuxolimab in advanced cancers. Only in-frame clones appear in the TCRdb table, and some are missing; sequencing was by immunoSEQ multiplex PCR. The sample has more than 40,000 clones, roughly 86% seen once. Sample: CD4+ or CD8+ T cells sorted from blood, taken in a trial of the OX40 agonist ivuxolimab. Every receptor here comes from an adult with an advanced solid tumor such as melanoma, head and neck, liver or kidney cancer. Each CDR3 is given with its conserved first and last residue. Fields, in order: J gene, clone size, D gene, V gene, CDR3 DNA, CDR3 protein. A D gene is named only where the DNA matches it firmly. The size field is filled for only some rows; it gives once, few, many or a size class.

J: TRBJ2-5
size: -
D: -
V: TRBV7-8
DNA: TGTGCCAGCAGCGTTGAGACCCAGTACTTC
CDR3: CASSVETQYF

J: TRBJ2-7
size: -
D: -
V: TRBV19
DNA: TGTGCCACCGCCCTAGATTGGGGGGACGAGCAGTACTTC
CDR3: CATALDWGDEQYF

J: TRBJ1-2
size: -
D: -
V: TRBV19
DNA: TGTGCCAGTAGTTCCCAGGGTTCTAACTATGGCTACACCTTC
CDR3: CASSSQGSNYGYTF

J: TRBJ2-5
size: -
D: -
V: TRBV27
DNA: TGTGCCAGCAGTTTTCAAGCCCGGTCCGGGGAGACCCAGTACTTC
CDR3: CASSFQARSGETQYF

J: TRBJ2-7
size: -
D: TRBD1
V: TRBV19
DNA: TGTGCCAGTAGAAGGGACAGGGGCTACGAGCAGTACTTC
CDR3: CASRRDRGYEQYF

J: TRBJ1-2
size: -
D: TRBD1
V: TRBV4-2
DNA: TGTGCCAGCAGCCTATCTACAGGGGTTACAGGGGGCTACACCTTC
CDR3: CASSLSTGVTGGYTF

J: TRBJ2-3
size: once
D: TRBD1
V: TRBV28
DNA: TGTGCCAGCATTTCAGACAGGGGGCGCACAGATACGCAGTATTTT
CDR3: CASISDRGRTDTQYF

J: TRBJ2-5
size: -
D: TRBD2
V: TRBV25-1
DNA: TGTGCCAGCAGTGAAGGCGGCTCGGCTAGCGGACAAGAGACCCAGTACTTC
CDR3: CASSEGGSASGQETQYF

J: TRBJ2-3
size: -
D: -
V: TRBV27
DNA: TGTGCCAGCAGTTTCCGGGGGCAACAGGGCACAGATACGCAGTATTTT
CDR3: CASSFRGQQGTDTQYF

J: TRBJ1-1
size: -
D: -
V: TRBV6-5
DNA: TGTGCCAGCAGTTATGCCGGATCTACTAACACTGAAGCTTTCTTT
CDR3: CASSYAGSTNTEAFF

J: TRBJ2-3
size: -
D: TRBD1
V: TRBV5-1
DNA: TGCGCCAGCAGCTCCAGGGACAGGGACACAGATACGCAGTATTTT
CDR3: CASSSRDRDTDTQYF

J: TRBJ2-7
size: -
D: -
V: TRBV7-9
DNA: TGTGCCAGCAGCTCGAGGGACTTTCGGTACGAGCAGTACTTC
CDR3: CASSSRDFRYEQYF

J: TRBJ2-1
size: -
D: TRBD2
V: TRBV6-4
DNA: TGTGCCAGCAGGACCCCCCAGGCTAGCGGGAGAGTAGGAAATGAGCAGTTCTTC
CDR3: CASRTPQASGRVGNEQFF

J: TRBJ2-5
size: -
D: -
V: TRBV4-1
DNA: TGCGCCAGCAGCCAAGATCAGGGGGGGGGAGGACAAGAGACCCAGTACTTC
CDR3: CASSQDQGGGGQETQYF

J: TRBJ2-5
size: -
D: -
V: TRBV29-1
DNA: TGCAGCGGCGGGACAGTACTAGGGGAGACCCAGTACTTC
CDR3: CSGGTVLGETQYF

J: TRBJ1-6
size: -
D: -
V: TRBV6-5
DNA: TGTGCCAGCAGTTCGGGGAGCGGAGGATCACCCCTCCACTTT
CDR3: CASSSGSGGSPLHF

J: TRBJ2-3
size: -
D: -
V: TRBV18
DNA: TGTGCCAGCTCACCCGCAAGAACAGGGAAGGCAGATACGCAGTATTTT
CDR3: CASSPARTGKADTQYF

J: TRBJ1-1
size: -
D: TRBD1
V: TRBV23-1
DNA: TGCGCCAGCAGTCAATCGGGGGGGACAGGGGGTTACAACACTGAAGCTTTCTTT
CDR3: CASSQSGGTGGYNTEAFF

J: TRBJ2-2
size: -
D: TRBD1
V: TRBV18
DNA: TGTGCCAGCTCCCGAGGGACAGGGGACGCCGGGGAGCTGTTTTTT
CDR3: CASSRGTGDAGELFF

J: TRBJ1-4
size: -
D: -
V: TRBV19
DNA: TGTGCCAGTAGAATGATGGGTAATGAAAAACTGTTTTTT
CDR3: CASRMMGNEKLFF

J: TRBJ2-1
size: -
D: -
V: TRBV11-2
DNA: TGTGCCAGCAACTCGGTGGGCTACAATGAGCAGTTCTTC
CDR3: CASNSVGYNEQFF

J: TRBJ1-5
size: -
D: -
V: TRBV28
DNA: TGTGCCGGCAGTACAGCAGGTGGCAATCAGCCCCAGCATTTT
CDR3: CAGSTAGGNQPQHF

J: TRBJ1-5
size: -
D: TRBD1
V: TRBV19
DNA: TGTGCCAGTAGTGGACAGGGTACTCAGCCCCAGCATTTT
CDR3: CASSGQGTQPQHF

J: TRBJ2-3
size: -
D: -
V: TRBV10-3
DNA: TGTGCCATCAGTGAAGGTAGCGTGCCAGATACGCAGTATTTT
CDR3: CAISEGSVPDTQYF

J: TRBJ2-2
size: -
D: -
V: TRBV5-4
DNA: TGTGCCAGCAGATTGGACGGGAGAGGGACCGGGGAGCTGTTTTTT
CDR3: CASRLDGRGTGELFF

J: TRBJ2-7
size: -
D: -
V: TRBV7-2
DNA: TGTGCCAGCAGCTTCGGGTTCTACGAGCAGTACTTC
CDR3: CASSFGFYEQYF

J: TRBJ2-5
size: -
D: -
V: TRBV7-2
DNA: TGTGCCAGCAGCCCCCCCTCGGGCGGAGAGACCCAGTACTTC
CDR3: CASSPPSGGETQYF

J: TRBJ2-5
size: -
D: TRBD2
V: TRBV4-3
DNA: TGCGCCAGCAGCCAAACCGGGAGGGCCTGGGAGACCCAGTACTTC
CDR3: CASSQTGRAWETQYF

J: TRBJ1-1
size: few
D: -
V: TRBV28
DNA: TGTGCCAGCAGGGGGCCGGGAACTGAAGCTTTCTTT
CDR3: CASRGPGTEAFF

J: TRBJ2-5
size: -
D: -
V: TRBV5-6
DNA: TGTGCCAGCAGCGACGGGGCTCAAGAGACCCAGTACTTC
CDR3: CASSDGAQETQYF

J: TRBJ2-1
size: -
D: -
V: TRBV9
DNA: TGTGCCAGCAGCGAGCCCCGCAATGAGCAGTTCTTC
CDR3: CASSEPRNEQFF

J: TRBJ2-1
size: few
D: TRBD2
V: TRBV7-2
DNA: TGTGCCAGCAGTCGTACTAGCGGGACTTCCTACAATGAGCAGTTCTTC
CDR3: CASSRTSGTSYNEQFF

J: TRBJ2-7
size: -
D: -
V: TRBV11-2
DNA: TGTGCCAGCAGCTTAGAAGGGCAAGTCTACGAGCAGTACTTC
CDR3: CASSLEGQVYEQYF

J: TRBJ2-5
size: -
D: -
V: TRBV7-7
DNA: TGTGCTAGCAGCCAGCGCGGAAGTAACCAAGAGACCCAGTACTTC
CDR3: CASSQRGSNQETQYF

J: TRBJ1-4
size: -
D: -
V: TRBV9
DNA: TGTGCCAGCAGCAGAGAGACGACAGGATTTTTGTTTTTT
CDR3: CASSRETTGFLFF

J: TRBJ2-7
size: -
D: -
V: TRBV7-2
DNA: TGTGCCAGCAGCCCAACCTTCGGGGTCTCCTACGAGCAGTACTTC
CDR3: CASSPTFGVSYEQYF

J: TRBJ2-2
size: -
D: -
V: TRBV10-3
DNA: TGTGCCACTCTAGCGTCCACCGGGGAGCTGTTTTTT
CDR3: CATLASTGELFF

J: TRBJ2-1
size: -
D: TRBD2
V: TRBV10-3
DNA: TGTGCCATCAGTGAGGGGACTAGCGGGAGGGCCTATAATGAGCAGTTCTTC
CDR3: CAISEGTSGRAYNEQFF

J: TRBJ2-1
size: -
D: TRBD2
V: TRBV9
DNA: TGTGCCAGCAGCGCACAAACTAGCGGGAGATACAATGAGCAGTTCTTC
CDR3: CASSAQTSGRYNEQFF

J: TRBJ2-5
size: -
D: TRBD2
V: TRBV5-6
DNA: TGTGCCAGCAGCTTGGCCGAGCTAGCGGGTAAAGAGACCCAGTACTTC
CDR3: CASSLAELAGKETQYF

J: TRBJ2-5
size: -
D: -
V: TRBV18
DNA: TGTGCCAGCTCACCACCGGCCCAGCAAGAGACCCAGTACTTC
CDR3: CASSPPAQQETQYF

J: TRBJ1-5
size: -
D: -
V: TRBV6-6
DNA: TGTGCCAGCAGTCAGTCCGGGCTAGGGGGCAATCAGCCCCAGCATTTT
CDR3: CASSQSGLGGNQPQHF